The rows below give T cell receptor beta chains drawn from one sample of a study of cytotoxic CD8 clonotypes in ibrutinib-treated CLL. Produced via immunoSEQ multiplex PCR; TCRdb's table is partial and in-frame only. The sample contains just over 200,000 clones, roughly 79% of which appear only once. The sequencing used PBMCs, collected after 12 months of ibrutinib treatment. The receptors come from a human donor with chronic lymphocytic leukemia. Each CDR3 is given with its conserved first and last residue. The D gene is left open where the match is weak. The size of a clone is reported for some rows only, either as once, few or many, or as a class for expanded clones.

>TRBV2|once|TRBJ2-3|NA
CASALGAGTSTDTQYF
TGTGCCAGCGCCCTGGGGGCGGGAACTAGCACAGATACGCAGTATTTT
>TRBV11-2|NA|TRBJ1-1|NA
CASRGFVNTEAFF
TGTGCCAGCAGGGGTTTTGTGAACACTGAAGCTTTCTTT
>TRBV27|NA|TRBJ2-7|TRBD2
CASSLSGSSYEQYF
TGTGCCAGCAGTTTAAGCGGGAGCTCCTACGAGCAGTACTTC
>TRBV28|NA|TRBJ1-5|NA
CASSLKRPWEYSNQPQHF
TGTGCCAGCAGTCTCAAGCGACCCTGGGAATATAGCAATCAGCCCCAGCATTTT
>TRBV11-2|few|TRBJ2-7|NA
CASSLEAYEQYF
TGTGCCAGCAGCTTAGAGGCCTACGAGCAGTACTTC
>TRBV4-1|NA|TRBJ2-2|TRBD2
CASSQAGGRTGELFF
TGCGCCAGCAGCCAGGCGGGGGGGCGGACCGGGGAGCTGTTTTTT
>TRBV7-9|NA|TRBJ2-7|TRBD2
CASRTSGRSEQYF
TGTGCCAGCAGGACTAGCGGGAGGTCCGAGCAGTACTTC
>TRBV28|NA|TRBJ1-1|TRBD1
CASSLTDRGSEAFF
TGTGCCAGCAGTTTAACCGACAGGGGGTCTGAAGCTTTCTTT
>TRBV4-1|NA|TRBJ1-4|NA
CASSQGGPLGNEKLFF
TGCGCCAGCAGCCAAGGAGGGCCGCTGGGTAATGAAAAACTGTTTTTT
>TRBV27|NA|TRBJ2-3|TRBD2
CASKRAGGTSTDTQYF
TGTGCCAGCAAGAGGGCGGGAGGGACTAGCACAGATACGCAGTATTTT
>TRBV5-1|NA|TRBJ1-1|TRBD1
CASSLGTDRAGVNTEAFF
TGCGCCAGCAGCTTGGGGACGGACAGGGCAGGGGTGAACACTGAAGCTTTCTTT
>TRBV6-5|NA|TRBJ1-4|NA
CASSKLGIRDEKLFF
TGTGCCAGCAGTAAATTAGGAATTCGGGATGAAAAACTGTTTTTT
>TRBV5-1|few|TRBJ2-7|NA
CASSSAWEQYF
TGCGCCAGCAGCTCCGCCTGGGAGCAGTACTTC
>TRBV28|NA|TRBJ1-2|NA
CASSLDTGNYGYTF
TGTGCCAGCAGTTTAGACACTGGTAACTATGGCTACACCTTC
>TRBV6-6|NA|TRBJ1-1|NA
CASSPYYEAFF
TGTGCCAGCAGTCCATACTACGAGGCTTTCTTT
>TRBV16|NA|TRBJ2-4|NA
CASSQSTIQYF
TGTGCCAGCAGCCAATCCACCATTCAGTACTTC
>TRBV9|NA|TRBJ1-4|TRBD1
CASSGGQGGEKLFF
TGTGCCAGCAGCGGGGGACAGGGAGGTGAAAAACTGTTTTTT